A selection of T cell receptor beta chains follows, all from one sample in a study of OX40 agonist ivuxolimab in advanced cancers. The method was immunoSEQ multiplex PCR; TCRdb's version includes in-frame clones alone and lacks a portion of them. The sample lists under 65,000 clones, 80% to 90% seen once, with 0.76% in the top ten. Specimen: CD4+ or CD8+ T cells sorted from blood, collected in a trial of the OX40 agonist ivuxolimab. These receptors all stem from an adult with an advanced solid tumor such as melanoma, head and neck, liver or kidney cancer. Each CDR3 is given with its conserved first and last residue. D genes are given only for firm matches. Clone size is shown for a subset of rows, as once, few, many or a class of expanded clone.

size | J | D | V | DNA | CDR3
once | TRBJ2-7 | TRBD1 | TRBV7-2 | TGTGCCAGCAACAAGGGACAGGGTGGGATCCTCGAGCAGTACTTC | CASNKGQGGILEQYF
. | TRBJ2-7 | . | TRBV7-6 | TGTGCCAGCAGCAGACGCCGGGAATCCTACGAGCAGTACTTC | CASSRRRESYEQYF
. | TRBJ1-2 | . | TRBV28 | TGTGCCAGCAGCCGCGGGCAGGGTGTCTATGGCTACACCTTC | CASSRGQGVYGYTF
. | TRBJ1-4 | . | TRBV2 | TGTGCCAGCATTAGACTGGGGGGGAATGAAAAACTGTTTTTT | CASIRLGGNEKLFF
. | TRBJ2-5 | . | TRBV7-2 | TGTGCCAGCAGCTTGGTAGGGCGGGAGACCCAGTACTTC | CASSLVGRETQYF
once | TRBJ2-5 | TRBD2 | TRBV5-4 | TGTGCCACGACCAGCGGGAGGGCAGAGACCCAGTACTTC | CATTSGRAETQYF
. | TRBJ2-1 | TRBD2 | TRBV5-1 | TGCGCCAGCAGCTTGCTCCTAGCGGGAGGGCGGTACAATGAGCAGTTCTTC | CASSLLLAGGRYNEQFF
. | TRBJ1-2 | . | TRBV28 | TGTGCCAGCAGTTCCATAGCAGGGGCGAGAGCTAACTATGGCTACACCTTC | CASSSIAGARANYGYTF
. | TRBJ2-7 | . | TRBV7-8 | TGTGCCAGCAGCTTAGCTTCGCCTTACGCCTCCTACGAGCAGTACTTC | CASSLASPYASYEQYF
. | TRBJ1-2 | TRBD1 | TRBV28 | TGTGCCAGCAGTGCGGCAGGACAGGGACGTCCGGGCTATGGCTACACCTTC | CASSAAGQGRPGYGYTF
. | TRBJ2-5 | . | TRBV19 | TGTGCCAGTAGTGGCCGCCAAGAGACCCAGTACTTC | CASSGRQETQYF
. | TRBJ1-5 | . | TRBV15 | TGTGCCACCAGCAAAGGGGCGAGCAATCAGCCCCAGCATTTT | CATSKGASNQPQHF
. | TRBJ1-1 | TRBD1 | TRBV11-2 | TGTGCCAGCAGCAAAACCGGGACAGGGGGAATGAACACTGAAGCTTTCTTT | CASSKTGTGGMNTEAFF
once | TRBJ2-7 | . | TRBV21-1 | TGTGCCAGCAGCTCGAGACTAGTCGAGCAGTACTTC | CASSSRLVEQYF
. | TRBJ1-5 | . | TRBV28 | TGTGCCAGCAGTTTATCGGTTATACAGCCCCAGCATTTT | CASSLSVIQPQHF
. | TRBJ2-5 | TRBD2 | TRBV7-2 | TGTGCCAGCAGCCAAACCGTACGCGGGGGGGAAGAGACCCAGTACTTC | CASSQTVRGGEETQYF
. | TRBJ2-7 | . | TRBV6-5 | TGTGCCAGCACTCCTTACTTAGGGTCAGCCTACGAGCAGTACTTC | CASTPYLGSAYEQYF
. | TRBJ2-7 | TRBD2 | TRBV18 | TGTGCCAGCTCACCCACCACTAGCGGGGCCTACGAGCAGTACTTC | CASSPTTSGAYEQYF
once | TRBJ2-7 | . | TRBV5-1 | TGCGCCAGCAGCTTCGAGGGGTACGAGCAGTACTTC | CASSFEGYEQYF
. | TRBJ2-7 | TRBD1 | TRBV27 | TGTGCCAGCAGTTCCCCCAGGACAGGGAATTCCTACGAGCAGTACTTC | CASSSPRTGNSYEQYF
once | TRBJ2-5 | . | TRBV10-3 | TGTGCCATCAGTGAGTCAAGGGGACAAGAGACCCAGTACTTC | CAISESRGQETQYF
. | TRBJ2-1 | . | TRBV10-3 | TGTGCCATCAGTGAGTCGAACAATGAGCAGTTCTTC | CAISESNNEQFF
. | TRBJ2-7 | . | TRBV5-6 | TGTGCCAGCAGCCTGAACAGGGCCTACGAGCAGTACTTC | CASSLNRAYEQYF
. | TRBJ1-5 | . | TRBV15 | TGTGCCACCAGCAGAGATCGGGTCCGCGGTCAGCCCCAGCATTTT | CATSRDRVRGQPQHF
once | TRBJ2-1 | . | TRBV18 | TGTGCCAGCTCACCAGAGGGGTCTGAGCAGTTCTTC | CASSPEGSEQFF
. | TRBJ1-4 | . | TRBV27 | TGTGCCAGCAGTCAAAATTCAGGGGTTCCTGAAAAACTGTTTTTT | CASSQNSGVPEKLFF
. | TRBJ2-7 | . | TRBV28 | TGTGCCAGCAGTTTGTCCGGGGCGCTCTACGAGCAGTACTTC | CASSLSGALYEQYF
. | TRBJ2-7 | TRBD2 | TRBV19 | TGTGCCAGTAGCGTGGGACTAGCGGGAGGCCCCTACGAGCAGTACTTC | CASSVGLAGGPYEQYF
. | TRBJ2-1 | TRBD1 | TRBV7-3 | TGTGCCAGCAGCAAGCAGGGGGCTACCTACAATGAGCAGTTCTTC | CASSKQGATYNEQFF
. | TRBJ2-1 | TRBD2 | TRBV5-1 | TGCGCCAGCAGCCGGGGACTAGCGGATAACAATGAGCAGTTCTTC | CASSRGLADNNEQFF
. | TRBJ1-3 | . | TRBV6-5 | TGTGCCAGCAGTGGATCAAGACATCTTCTAAACACCATATATTTT | CASSGSRHLLNTIYF
. | TRBJ1-5 | . | TRBV6-1 | TGTGCCAGCAACTTGGACACCGGCAATCAGCCCCAGCATTTT | CASNLDTGNQPQHF
once | TRBJ2-5 | . | TRBV18 | TGTGCCAGCTCAGAGGACAGCAGTCAAGAGACCCAGTACTTC | CASSEDSSQETQYF
. | TRBJ1-5 | TRBD1 | TRBV5-8 | TGTGCCAGCAGCCTGGACAGGGGGCGAGTCAATCAGCCCCAGCATTTT | CASSLDRGRVNQPQHF
. | TRBJ1-2 | . | TRBV11-2 | TGTGCCAGCAGCTTGAGGAGTGGCTACACCTTC | CASSLRSGYTF
. | TRBJ2-1 | TRBD2 | TRBV9 | TGTGCCACCGCTCTGGGCGGGAGTAACAACAATGAGCAGTTCTTC | CATALGGSNNNEQFF
. | TRBJ1-2 | . | TRBV28 | TGTGCCAGCAGCCGCGGGACGGATTTCTATGGCTACACCTTC | CASSRGTDFYGYTF
. | TRBJ2-3 | . | TRBV29-1 | TGCAGCGTTACAATACAGGGCACAGATACGCAGTATTTT | CSVTIQGTDTQYF
. | TRBJ2-2 | . | TRBV5-8 | TGTGCCAGCAGCTTCCGAACCGGGGAGCTGTTTTTT | CASSFRTGELFF
. | TRBJ2-3 | TRBD2 | TRBV5-4 | TGTGCCAGCAGCTACTCGAGCGGGAGGGCCGTGAATACGCAGTATTTT | CASSYSSGRAVNTQYF
. | TRBJ2-7 | TRBD2 | TRBV6-5 | TGTGCCAGCAGTTACTCGACATTCGGGGGGTCCTACGAGCAGTACTTC | CASSYSTFGGSYEQYF
few | TRBJ2-3 | TRBD2 | TRBV6-4 | TGTGCCAGCAGTGACTCGACAATCAGTTGGGCGGGGACGGGGGGAGATACGCAGTATTTT | CASSDSTISWAGTGGDTQYF
. | TRBJ1-2 | . | TRBV5-1 | TGCGCCAGCAGCCCCCGGACAGAATCCTATGGCTACACCTTC | CASSPRTESYGYTF
. | TRBJ2-3 | . | TRBV7-3 | TGTGCCAGCAGCTTACGGGACGGGCCGGGTACGCAGTATTTT | CASSLRDGPGTQYF
. | TRBJ2-7 | . | TRBV5-4 | TGTGCCAGCAGCCGGGTGGGGGGAACGTCCTACGAGCAGTACTTC | CASSRVGGTSYEQYF
. | TRBJ1-3 | TRBD1 | TRBV6-5 | TGTGCCAACAGTTCGGGACAGAAAATCTCTGGAAACACCATATATTTT | CANSSGQKISGNTIYF
. | TRBJ2-2 | . | TRBV18 | TGTGCCAGCTCACTTTATCAGGGGACGAACACCGGGGAGCTGTTTTTT | CASSLYQGTNTGELFF
. | TRBJ2-1 | . | TRBV2 | TGTGCCGGACAAAACAGCGGCCTAGCAGGTGAGCAGTTCTTC | CAGQNSGLAGEQFF
. | TRBJ2-2 | . | TRBV29-1 | TGCAGCGTTGACAGGACTTCAAAAAGCATGGGGGAGCTGTTTTTT | CSVDRTSKSMGELFF
. | TRBJ2-5 | . | TRBV27 | TGTGCCAGCAGTTTATCGGCCAGGGCGGATTGGTGGACCCAGTACTTC | CASSLSARADWWTQYF
. | TRBJ1-1 | . | TRBV5-1 | TGCGCCAGCAGCTTGGACCGGGCTCCCACTGAAGCTTTCTTT | CASSLDRAPTEAFF
. | TRBJ1-2 | . | TRBV4-3 | TGCGCCAGCAGCCAGGAACTATTGAACTACTATGGCTACACCTTC | CASSQELLNYYGYTF
once | TRBJ2-3 | . | TRBV19 | TGTGCCAGTAGTATAAGACGGGGTCACACAGATACGCAGTATTTT | CASSIRRGHTDTQYF
. | TRBJ1-3 | . | TRBV7-9 | TGTGCCAGCAGCTTACTCGGGGGGTCGGCTGGAAACACCATATATTTT | CASSLLGGSAGNTIYF
. | TRBJ1-1 | . | TRBV5-6 | TGTGCCAGCAGCTCCCCGATTGGGACTGAAGCTTTCTTT | CASSSPIGTEAFF
once | TRBJ2-7 | . | TRBV6-5 | TGTGCCAGCACCCGCGATCCCTACTACGAGCAGTACTTC | CASTRDPYYEQYF
medium-sized | TRBJ2-1 | . | TRBV7-9 | TGTGCCAGCAGCCCCCGGGGCCCTAGGGAGCAGTTCTTC | CASSPRGPREQFF